The 5 T cell receptor beta chains presented below share a single source sample, sequenced in a study of shared T cell receptors in the human thymus. The assay was immunoSEQ multiplex PCR, and TCRdb's table has in-frame clones only and misses some. The data show 700,000 or so clones, 70% to 90% seen once. This same sample was also part of a study on human thymus T cells.

The sample was thymocytes. These receptors were obtained from a girl in the first two years of life with a congenital heart defect.

The CDR3 bases are TGTGCCAGCAGCGAGGACAGGGGTGGAACTGAAGCTTTCTTT. This codes for CASSEDRGGTEAFF. The chain couples TRBV7-3 to TRBJ1-1; 9 positions agree with TRBD1. V lost 5 bases, J lost 5 bases, and 6 bases stayed unmatched. Germline V gene lookup returns CDR1 SGHTA and CDR2 FQGTGA. The CDR3 is made up of 14 amino acids.

V usage is TRBV12-5 and J usage is TRBJ1-1; 8 bases map to TRBD1. The CDR3 totals 17 residues. CDR1 is LGHNT and CDR2 is FRNRAP in the germline V gene. The V and J ends lost 2 bases and 1 base, in that order; junction bases with no gene match: 9. The CDR3 is CASGLSGQGVGNTEAFF. In nucleotides, the CDR3 is TGTGCTAGTGGTTTGTCCGGACAGGGAGTGGGGAACACTGAAGCTTTCTTT.

V is TRBV5-4 and J is TRBJ1-6; D not resolved. Germline V gives CDR1 SGHNT, CDR2 YYREEE (reference sequence). CDR3 length equals 14 residues. The V end lost 0 bases, the J end lost 10 bases, and 11 bases lay between the germline ends. The CDR3 DNA reads TGTGCCAGCAGCTTGGGGAGAGAAAGATCACCCCTCCACTTT. It codes for CASSLGRERSPLHF.

The J gene is TRBJ1-2, the V gene TRBV7-2; D gene ambiguous. Germline V gene lookup returns CDR1 SGHTA and CDR2 FQGNSA. This CDR3 spans 15 amino acids. V lost 1 base to trimming and J lost 6 bases, with 15 bases between them. CDR3 sequence reads: CASSLGVGSVDGYTF. As DNA, the CDR3 is TGTGCCAGCAGCTTAGGGGTAGGGAGTGTGGATGGCTACACCTTC.

The genes are TRBV27 and TRBJ2-7, with 8 nucleotides matching TRBD2. V shed 2 bases and J 5 bases; nucleotides not matched to a gene: 8. The CDR3 is 15 residues long. Germline V gene lookup returns CDR1 MNHEY and CDR2 SMNVEV (reference sequence). CDR3 DNA: TGTGCCAGCAGTTTAGCGGGGGGCGATAACAACGAGCAGTACTTC. Residues: CASSLAGGDNNEQYF.